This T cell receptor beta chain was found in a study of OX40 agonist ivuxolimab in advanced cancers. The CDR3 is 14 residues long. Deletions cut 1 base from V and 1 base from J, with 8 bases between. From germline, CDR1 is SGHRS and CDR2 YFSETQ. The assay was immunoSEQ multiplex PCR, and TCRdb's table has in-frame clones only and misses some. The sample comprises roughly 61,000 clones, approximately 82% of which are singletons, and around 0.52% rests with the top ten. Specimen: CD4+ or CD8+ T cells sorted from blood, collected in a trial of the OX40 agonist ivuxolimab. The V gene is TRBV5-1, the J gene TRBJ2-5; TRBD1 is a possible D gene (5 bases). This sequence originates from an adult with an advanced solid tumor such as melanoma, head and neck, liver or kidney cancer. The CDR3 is CASSLSTAQETQYF. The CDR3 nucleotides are TGCGCCAGCAGCTTGTCGACAGCCCAAGAGACCCAGTACTTC.